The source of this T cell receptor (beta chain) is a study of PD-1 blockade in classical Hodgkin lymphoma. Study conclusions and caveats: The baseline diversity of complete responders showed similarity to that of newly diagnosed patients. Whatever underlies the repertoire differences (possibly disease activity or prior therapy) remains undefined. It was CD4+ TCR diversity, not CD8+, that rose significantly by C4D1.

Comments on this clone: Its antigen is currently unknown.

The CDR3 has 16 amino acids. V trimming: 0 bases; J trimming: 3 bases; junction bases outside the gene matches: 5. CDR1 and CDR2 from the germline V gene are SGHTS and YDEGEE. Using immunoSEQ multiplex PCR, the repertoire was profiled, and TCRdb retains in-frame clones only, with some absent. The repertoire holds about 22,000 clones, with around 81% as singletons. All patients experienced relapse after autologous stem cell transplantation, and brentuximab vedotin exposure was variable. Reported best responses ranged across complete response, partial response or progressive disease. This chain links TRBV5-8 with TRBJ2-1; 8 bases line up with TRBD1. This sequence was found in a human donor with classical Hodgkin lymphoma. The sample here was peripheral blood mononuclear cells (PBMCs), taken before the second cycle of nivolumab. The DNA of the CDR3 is TGTGCCAGCAGCTTGGCCGCAGGGGGCCACTACAATGAGCAGTTCTTC. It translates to CASSLAAGGHYNEQFF.